Below, 17 T cell receptor beta chains from the same sample are listed, as sequenced in a study of T-cell reconstitution after alpha-beta-depleted transplantation in children. Preparing the TCRbeta library involved the use of unique molecular identifiers. Each CDR3 protein is one row after TCRdb ran MiXCR on the PCR reads. Altogether 200,000 or so distinct CDR3 sequences are present, under 8.5% being singletons, with the ten largest covering approximately 34%. The source material was PBMCs, mostly from graft donor cells, sampled 360 days after TCRalphabeta/CD19-depleted stem cell transplant. Source of these receptors: a male patient aged 2 to 9 who had a stem cell transplant for acute myeloid leukemia, so the T cells may come from the graft donor.

Many counts were recorded for this clonotype. The chain couples TRBV6-2 or TRBV6-3 to TRBJ2-1; D call uncertain. Trimming took 6 bases from V and 1 from J, leaving 16 bases between them. This CDR3 comprises 16 residues. From germline, CDR1 is MNHEY and CDR2 SVGEGT. CDR3 bases: TGTGCCAGCAGGGATCCGGGCCGCGGATCCTACAATGAGCAGTTCTTC. This codes for CASRDPGRGSYNEQFF.

This clonotype was observed many times. The J gene is TRBJ2-2, the V gene TRBV5-1; 8 bases map to TRBD2. This CDR3 is 17 amino acids long. J gave up 1 base and V 0 bases, and 5 bases lay outside the gene matches. Germline V gene sequence: CDR1 SGHRS, CDR2 YFSETQ. CDR3 sequence: CASSLGQTSGNTGELFF. CDR3 nucleotides: TGCGCCAGCAGCTTGGGGCAAACTAGCGGGAACACCGGGGAGCTGTTTTTT. Full variable domain (rest looked up from reference TRBV5-1 and TRBJ2-2): KAGVTQTPRYLIKTRGQQVTLSCSPISGHRSVSWYQQTPGQGLQFLFEYFSETQRNKGNFPGRFSGRQFSNSRSEMNVSTLELGDSALYLCASSLGQTSGNTGELFFGEGSRLTVL.

J is TRBJ2-5 and V is TRBV20-1; a weak D match, TRBD1 (7 bases). Germline V CDR1 and CDR2: DFQATT, SNEGSKA (reference sequence). The CDR3 has 14 residues. Trimming took off 5 bases at V and 4 bases at J, with 17 bases between the two ends. The CDR3 DNA reads TGCAGTGCTCGGGACAGCTCGGGGGCAGAGACCCAGTACTTC. It specifies CSARDSSGAETQYF.

This clonotype was recorded many times. This chain uses TRBV12-3 or TRBV12-4 with TRBJ2-7, with unresolved D. Trimming shortened V by 1 base and J by 5 bases, and 6 bases separated the two germline ends. The CDR3 is 12 residues long. In DNA, the CDR3 is TGTGCCAGCAGTTTAGGATTGCACGAGCAGTACGTC. Translating gives CASSLGLHEQYV.

The chain employs TRBV5-1 and TRBJ1-6; tentatively, D is TRBD1 (5 bases). This CDR3 spans 17 amino acids. V was trimmed by 5 bases and J by 10 bases, leaving 25 bases between them. Germline CDR1 and CDR2: SGHRS and YFSETQ. CDR3 protein: CASSQSPRGAGESPLHF. The DNA for the CDR3 is TGCGCCAGCAGTCAATCACCTCGAGGCGCGGGGGAATCACCCCTCCACTTT.

The chain joins TRBV4-3 to TRBJ1-2, with TRBD1 identical over 7 bases. Unmatched junction bases numbered 9, after V lost 3 bases and J lost 8 bases. Germline loops: CDR1 LGHNA, CDR2 YSLEER. The CDR3 is made up of 14 amino acids. The CDR3 is CASSHDRTGWGYTF. DNA of the CDR3: TGCGCCAGCAGCCATGATCGGACAGGCTGGGGCTACACCTTC.

This clonotype was seen more than once but under ten times. J is TRBJ2-7 and V is TRBV27; D may be TRBD1 (6 bases). Germline assignment: CDR1 MNHEY and CDR2 SMNVEV (reference sequence). The length of the CDR3 is 15 residues. V lost 2 bases, J lost 4 bases, and 15 bases lay in between. For the CDR3, the DNA is TGTGCCAGCAGTTTAAAGGGGGACGGGCGTTACGAGCAGTACGTC. This sequence encodes CASSLKGDGRYEQYV.

This clonotype was detected ten times or more. A junction boundary mismatches the germline segment, possibly from a read error. This chain uses TRBV7-7 with TRBJ1-1; D gene uncertain. The CDR3 runs to 14 residues. Looked up from germline, CDR1 is SSHAT and CDR2 is FNYEAQ (reference sequence). For the CDR3, the DNA is TGTGCTAGCAGCTTAGTCCCAGTTGGCACTGAAGCTTTCTTT. Translated, it gives CASSLVPVGTEAFF. The variable domain in full, with the rest retrieved from reference TRBV7-7 and TRBJ1-1, is GAGVSQSPRYKVTKRGQDVTLRCDPISSHATLYWYQQALGQGPEFLTYFNYEAQPDKSGLPSDRFSAERPEGSISTLTIQRTEQRDSAMYRCASSLVPVGTEAFFGQGTRLTVV.

This sequence joins TRBV12-3 or TRBV12-4 and TRBJ2-3; D remains unclear. The CDR3 contains 13 residues. Trimming took 3 bases from V and 3 from J, leaving 7 bases between them. The CDR3 sequence: CASSFHLTDTQYF. The CDR3 nucleotides read TGTGCCAGCAGTTTTCACTTGACAGATACGCAGTATTTT.

The rearrangement links TRBV9 to TRBJ2-2; no firm D call. Trimming took 4 bases from V and 0 from J, leaving 10 bases between them. Germline V CDR1 and CDR2: SGDLS, YYNGEE. The CDR3 runs to 15 residues. CDR3 protein: CASSPSVSNTGELFF. The CDR3 bases are TGTGCCAGCAGCCCCTCCGTGTCGAACACCGGGGAGCTGTTTTTT.

At least ten counts were recorded for this clonotype. V gene TRBV4-3 combines with J gene TRBJ1-2; no firm D call. With 2 bases removed from V and 7 bases from J, the gap between germline ends came to 11 bases. CDR3 length: 13 residues. The germline V gene has CDR1 LGHNA and CDR2 YSLEER. The chain's CDR3 is CASSQNSRLGYTF. The CDR3 DNA reads TGCGCCAGCAGCCAAAACTCAAGGCTTGGCTACACCTTC.

This clonotype was detected ten times or more. The genes are TRBV12-3 or TRBV12-4 and TRBJ2-7; tentatively, D is TRBD1 (6 bases). The CDR3 consists of 13 residues. The V end was cut by 5 bases, the J end by 6 bases, with 14 bases between. The CDR3 here is CASSRQDRGEQYV. In DNA form, the CDR3 reads TGTGCCAGCAGTCGACAGGACCGGGGCGAGCAGTACGTC.

This clonotype was counted only a few times. The chain couples TRBV7-3 to TRBJ1-5; 7 bases match TRBD1. The CDR3 spans 14 residues. Germline V lookup: CDR1 SGHTA, CDR2 FQGTGA. J gave up 3 bases and V 8 bases, and 7 bases lay outside the gene matches. As DNA, the CDR3 is TGTGCCAGCGCCGACAGGGTAAACAATCAGCCCCAGCATTTT. Translation gives CASADRVNNQPQHF.

This clonotype was seen repeatedly, ten times or more. The rearrangement joins TRBV11-1 to TRBJ2-1, with a tentative D call TRBD2 (6 bases). Germline assignment: CDR1 SGHAT and CDR2 FQDESV (reference sequence). V shed 5 bases and J shed 2 bases, with 13 bases lying between them. This CDR3 contains 15 residues. In nucleotides, the CDR3 is TGTGCCAGCAGCCTCGGAGGGTCCACCTACAATGAGCAGTTCTTC. Translated, it gives CASSLGGSTYNEQFF.

This clonotype occurred a few times. The chain combines TRBV7-3 with TRBJ2-3; the D is unclear. Germline V gives CDR1 SGHTA, CDR2 FQGTGA. V was shortened by 3 bases and J by 5 bases, with 12 bases between the two germline ends. The CDR3 has 14 amino acids. CDR3 region: CASSFRNPGDTQYF. The DNA of the CDR3 is TGTGCCAGCAGCTTTAGGAATCCCGGAGATACGCAGTATTTT.

The sample holds a few counts of this clonotype. The chain carries TRBV11-2 and TRBJ2-3; tentatively, D is TRBD1 (5 bases). Germline CDR1 SGHAT, CDR2 FQNNGV. The CDR3 has 19 amino acids. The V end was cut by 3 bases, the J end by 2 bases, with 24 bases between. The CDR3 spells CASSLVGPSTVRTTDTQYF. CDR3 nucleotide sequence: TGTGCCAGCAGCTTGGTGGGGCCCTCTACGGTGCGAACCACAGATACGCAGTATTTT. Combining the CDR3 with reference TRBV11-2 and TRBJ2-3 gives the whole variable domain EAGVAQSPRYKIIEKRQSVAFWCNPISGHATLYWYQQILGQGPKLLIQFQNNGVVDDSQLPKDRFSAERLKGVDSTLKIQPAKLEDSAVYLCASSLVGPSTVRTTDTQYFGPGTRLTVL.

This clonotype was detected ten times or more. The chain is built from TRBV7-4 and TRBJ1-1; D unresolved. CDR1 and CDR2 from the germline V gene are SGHVT and SQSDAQ. CDR3 length: 13 residues. V was shortened by 0 bases and J by 1 base, with 3 bases between the two germline ends. The CDR3 is CASSLATNTEAFF. The CDR3 DNA reads as TGTGCCAGCAGCTTAGCGACGAACACTGAAGCTTTCTTT. Full variable domain (outside the CDR3, taken from reference TRBV7-4 and TRBJ1-1): GAGVSQSPRYKVAKRGRDVALRCDSISGHVTLYWYRQTLGQGSEVLTYSQSDAQRDKSGRPSGRFSAERPERSVSTLKIQRTEQGDSAVYLCASSLATNTEAFFGQGTRLTVV.